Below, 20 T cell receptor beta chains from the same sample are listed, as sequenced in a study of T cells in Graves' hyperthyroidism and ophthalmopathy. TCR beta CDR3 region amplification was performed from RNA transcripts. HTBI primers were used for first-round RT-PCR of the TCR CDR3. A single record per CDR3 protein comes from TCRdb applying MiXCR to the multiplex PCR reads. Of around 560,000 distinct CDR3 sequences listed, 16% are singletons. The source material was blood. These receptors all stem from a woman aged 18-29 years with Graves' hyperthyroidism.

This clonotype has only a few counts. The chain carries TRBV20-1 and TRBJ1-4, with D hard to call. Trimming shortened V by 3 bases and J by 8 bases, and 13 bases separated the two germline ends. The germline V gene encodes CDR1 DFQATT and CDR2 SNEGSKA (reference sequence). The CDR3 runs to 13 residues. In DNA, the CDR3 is TGCAGTGCTAGTTCCGGGGTGGTGGAAAAACTGTTTTTT. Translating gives CSASSGVVEKLFF.

CDR3 loop: CASKQGGGLADYNEQFF. CDR3 bases: TGTGCCAGCAAACAAGGGGGGGGACTAGCGGATTACAATGAGCAGTTCTTC. The J gene is TRBJ2-1, the V gene TRBV2; 11 nucleotides agree with TRBD2. The junction had 12 bases not matched to a gene; V was cut back by 7 bases and J by 4 bases. Germline V gene lookup returns CDR1 SNHLY and CDR2 FYNNEI. CDR3 length: 17 amino acids.

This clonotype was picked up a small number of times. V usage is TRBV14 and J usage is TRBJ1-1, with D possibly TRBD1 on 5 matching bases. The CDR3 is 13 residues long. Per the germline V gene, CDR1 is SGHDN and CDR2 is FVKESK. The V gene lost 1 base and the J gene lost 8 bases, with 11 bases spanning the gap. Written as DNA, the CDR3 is TGTGCCAGCAGCCAAGTAGGGGTATCAGAAGCTTTCTTT. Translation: CASSQVGVSEAFF.

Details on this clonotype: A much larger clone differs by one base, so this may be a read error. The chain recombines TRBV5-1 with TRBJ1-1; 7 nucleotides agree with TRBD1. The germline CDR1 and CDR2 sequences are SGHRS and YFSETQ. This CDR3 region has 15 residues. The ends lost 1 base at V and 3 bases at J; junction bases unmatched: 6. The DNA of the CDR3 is TGCGCCAGCAGCTTGCTCGACAGGGCGGACACTGAAGCTTTCTTT. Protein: CASSLLDRADTEAFF.

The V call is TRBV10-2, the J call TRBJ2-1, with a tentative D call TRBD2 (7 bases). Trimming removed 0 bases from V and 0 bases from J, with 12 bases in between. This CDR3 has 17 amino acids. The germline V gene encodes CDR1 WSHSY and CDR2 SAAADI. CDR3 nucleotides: TGCGCCAGCAGTGAGTCGGGGGGGGCTAGCTCCTACAATGAGCAGTTCTTC. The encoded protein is CASSESGGASSYNEQFF.

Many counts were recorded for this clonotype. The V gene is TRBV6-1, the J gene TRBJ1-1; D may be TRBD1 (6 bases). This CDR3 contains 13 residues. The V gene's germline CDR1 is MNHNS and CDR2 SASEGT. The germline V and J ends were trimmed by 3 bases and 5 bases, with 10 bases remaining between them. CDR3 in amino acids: CASSELRGTEAFF. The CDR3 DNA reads TGTGCCAGCAGTGAGTTAAGGGGGACTGAAGCTTTCTTT.

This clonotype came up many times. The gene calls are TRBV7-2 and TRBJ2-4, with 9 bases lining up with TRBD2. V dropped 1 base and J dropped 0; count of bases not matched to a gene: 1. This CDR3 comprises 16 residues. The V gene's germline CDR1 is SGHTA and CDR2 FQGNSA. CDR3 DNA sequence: TGTGCCAGCAGCTTAGTTAGCGGGAGAGCCAAAAACATTCAGTACTTC. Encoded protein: CASSLVSGRAKNIQYF.

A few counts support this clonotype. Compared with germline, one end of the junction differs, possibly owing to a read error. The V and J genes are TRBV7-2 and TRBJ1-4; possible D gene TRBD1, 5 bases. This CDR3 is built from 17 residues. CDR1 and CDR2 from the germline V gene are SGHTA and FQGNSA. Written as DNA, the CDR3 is TGTGCCTGCAGTTCAGGGAAGGGAGGGATTGCTAATGAAAAACTGTTTTTT. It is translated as CACSSGKGGIANEKLFF.

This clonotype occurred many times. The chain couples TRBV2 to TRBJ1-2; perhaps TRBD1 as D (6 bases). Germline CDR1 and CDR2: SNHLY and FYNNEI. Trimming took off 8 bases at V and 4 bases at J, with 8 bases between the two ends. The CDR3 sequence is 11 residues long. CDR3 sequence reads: CASRGAYGYTF. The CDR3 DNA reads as TGTGCCAGCCGGGGGGCCTATGGCTACACCTTC.

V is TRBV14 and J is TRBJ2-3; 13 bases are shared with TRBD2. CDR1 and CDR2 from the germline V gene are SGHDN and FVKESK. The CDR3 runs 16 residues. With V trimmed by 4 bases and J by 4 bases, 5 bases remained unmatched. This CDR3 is CASSRRTSGSSDTQYF. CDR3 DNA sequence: TGTGCCAGCAGCCGGCGGACTAGCGGGAGCTCAGATACGCAGTATTTT.

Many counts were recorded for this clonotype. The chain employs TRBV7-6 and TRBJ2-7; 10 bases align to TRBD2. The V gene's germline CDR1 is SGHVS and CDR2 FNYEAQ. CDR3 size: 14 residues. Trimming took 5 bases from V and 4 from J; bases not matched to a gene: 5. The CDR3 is CASSPIAGGYEQYF. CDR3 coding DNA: TGTGCCAGCAGCCCTATAGCGGGGGGTTACGAGCAGTACTTC.

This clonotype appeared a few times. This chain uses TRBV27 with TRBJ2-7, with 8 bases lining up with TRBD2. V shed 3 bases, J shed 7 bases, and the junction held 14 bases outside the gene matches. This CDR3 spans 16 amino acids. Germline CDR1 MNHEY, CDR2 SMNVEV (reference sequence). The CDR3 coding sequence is TGTGCCAGCAGTTTGGGGAGGACGGGAGGGCCAAAAGAGCAGTACTTC. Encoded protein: CASSLGRTGGPKEQYF.

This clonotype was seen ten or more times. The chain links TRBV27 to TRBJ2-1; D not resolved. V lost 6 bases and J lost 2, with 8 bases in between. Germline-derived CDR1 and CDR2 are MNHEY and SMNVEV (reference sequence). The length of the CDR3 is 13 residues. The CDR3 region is CASSLSPYNEQFF. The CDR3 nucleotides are TGTGCCAGCAGCTTAAGTCCCTACAATGAGCAGTTCTTC.

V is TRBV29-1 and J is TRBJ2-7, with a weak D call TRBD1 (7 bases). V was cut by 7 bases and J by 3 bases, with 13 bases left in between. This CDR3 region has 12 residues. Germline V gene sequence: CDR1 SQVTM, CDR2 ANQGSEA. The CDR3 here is CSATGEVYEQYF. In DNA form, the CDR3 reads TGCAGCGCAACAGGGGAGGTCTACGAGCAGTACTTC.

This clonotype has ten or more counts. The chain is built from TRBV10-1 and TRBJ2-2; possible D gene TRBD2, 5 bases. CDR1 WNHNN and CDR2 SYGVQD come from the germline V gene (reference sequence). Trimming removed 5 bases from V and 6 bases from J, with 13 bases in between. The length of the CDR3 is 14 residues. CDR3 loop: CASSMREDPGELFF. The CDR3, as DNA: TGCGCCAGCAGTATGAGGGAAGACCCCGGGGAGCTGTTTTTT.

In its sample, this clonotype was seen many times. The CDR3 protein is CASTGTMKTHNEQFF. For the CDR3, the DNA is TGTGCCAGCACCGGGACTATGAAGACCCACAATGAGCAGTTCTTC. The chain combines TRBV6-1 with TRBJ2-1, with 7 bases identical to TRBD2. CDR3 length: 15 amino acids. From germline, CDR1 is MNHNS and CDR2 SASEGT. After removal of 7 bases from V and 5 bases from J, the junction contained 11 bases not matched to a gene.

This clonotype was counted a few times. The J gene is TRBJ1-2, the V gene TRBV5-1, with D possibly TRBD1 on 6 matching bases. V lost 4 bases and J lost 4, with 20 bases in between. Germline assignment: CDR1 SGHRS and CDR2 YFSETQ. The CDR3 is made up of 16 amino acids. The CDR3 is CASSPKVGAKFYGYTF. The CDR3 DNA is TGCGCCAGCAGCCCCAAGGTGGGGGCGAAATTCTATGGCTACACCTTC.

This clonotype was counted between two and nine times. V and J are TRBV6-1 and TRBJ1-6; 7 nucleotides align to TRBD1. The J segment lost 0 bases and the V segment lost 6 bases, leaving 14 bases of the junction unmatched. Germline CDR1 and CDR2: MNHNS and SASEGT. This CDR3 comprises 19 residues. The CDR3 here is CASSKPFPGQSSYNSPLHF. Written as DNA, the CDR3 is TGTGCCAGCAGCAAGCCCTTTCCGGGACAGAGCTCCTATAATTCACCCCTCCACTTT.

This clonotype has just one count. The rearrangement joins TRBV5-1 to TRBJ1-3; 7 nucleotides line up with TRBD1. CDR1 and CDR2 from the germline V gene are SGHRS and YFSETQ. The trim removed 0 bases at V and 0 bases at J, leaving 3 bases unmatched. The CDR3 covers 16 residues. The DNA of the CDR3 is TGCGCCAGCAGCTTGGGACAGGGACTCTCTGGAAACACCATATATTTT. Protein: CASSLGQGLSGNTIYF.

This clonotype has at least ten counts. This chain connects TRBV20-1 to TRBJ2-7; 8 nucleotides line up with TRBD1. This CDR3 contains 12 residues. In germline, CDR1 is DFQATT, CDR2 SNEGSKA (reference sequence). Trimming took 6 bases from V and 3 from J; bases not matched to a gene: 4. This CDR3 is CSARGTGYEQYF. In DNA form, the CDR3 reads TGCAGTGCCCGAGGGACAGGCTACGAGCAGTACTTC.